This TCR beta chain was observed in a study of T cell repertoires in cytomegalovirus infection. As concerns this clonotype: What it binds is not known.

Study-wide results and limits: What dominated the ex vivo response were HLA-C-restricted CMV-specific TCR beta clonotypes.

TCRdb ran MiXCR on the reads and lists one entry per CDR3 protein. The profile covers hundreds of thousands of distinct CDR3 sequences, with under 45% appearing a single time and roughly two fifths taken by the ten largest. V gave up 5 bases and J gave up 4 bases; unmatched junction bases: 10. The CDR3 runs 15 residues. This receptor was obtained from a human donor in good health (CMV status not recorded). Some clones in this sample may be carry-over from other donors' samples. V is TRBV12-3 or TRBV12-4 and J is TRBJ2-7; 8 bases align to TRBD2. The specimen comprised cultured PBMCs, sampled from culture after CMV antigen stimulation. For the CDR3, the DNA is TGTGCCAGCAGTCCCTCGGCGGGGGGCCCTTACGAGCAGTACTTC. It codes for CASSPSAGGPYEQYF.